There are many counts of the clone carrying this TCR beta chain. Antigen: not known. The data were taken from a study of T cells in Graves' hyperthyroidism and ophthalmopathy. Study at large: It was at initial diagnosis, before any treatment, that peripheral blood was collected.

Amplification of TCR beta CDR3 regions used RNA as the template. The HTBI set primed first-round TCR CDR3 RT-PCR. TCRdb recomputed calls from the multiplex PCR reads with MiXCR, one row per CDR3 protein. The sample gives around 600,000 distinct CDR3 sequences, approximately 14% of which show up once; under 7.5% is in the top ten. General study points: The model foresaw ophthalmopathy a median roughly 6.5 months prior to onset.

No ophthalmopathy progression within 18 months constituted stable Graves' hyperthyroidism. Reasons for excluding patients were uncontrolled infection, other autoimmune disease, pregnancy or lactation. The origin of this receptor is a woman in her twenties or thirties with Graves' hyperthyroidism. Input material: blood.

The CDR3 DNA reads TGTGCCAGCAGCCCAGAGACAGGGGGCGATGAGCAGTTCTTC. This encodes CASSPETGGDEQFF. The chain is built from TRBV7-9 and TRBJ2-1, with 10 bases lining up with TRBD1. V dropped 5 bases and J dropped 8; count of bases not matched to a gene: 6. The CDR3 consists of 14 residues. Germline CDR1 is SEHNR and CDR2 is FQNEAQ (reference sequence).